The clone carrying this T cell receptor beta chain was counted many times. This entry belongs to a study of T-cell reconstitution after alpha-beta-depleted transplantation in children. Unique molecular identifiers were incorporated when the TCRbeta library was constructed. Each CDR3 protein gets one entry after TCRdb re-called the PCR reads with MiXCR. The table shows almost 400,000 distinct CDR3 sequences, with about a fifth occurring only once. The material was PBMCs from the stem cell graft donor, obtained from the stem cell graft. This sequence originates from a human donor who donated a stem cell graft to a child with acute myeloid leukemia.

The CDR3 DNA reads as TGTGCCACCCGTGGCGGAGGGAACACTGAAGCTTTCTTT. Residues: CATRGGGNTEAFF. The chain uses TRBV24-1 and TRBJ1-1, with D uncertain. The CDR3 has 13 residues. Germline lookup yields CDR1 KGHDR and CDR2 SFDVKD. The V end lost 9 bases, the J end lost 1 base, and 11 bases lay between the germline ends.